In this sample, the clone carrying this T cell receptor (beta chain) turned up once. What it binds is unknown. The CDR3 extends over 14 amino acids. With 3 bases removed from V and 5 bases from J, the gap between germline ends came to 16 bases. The V gene's germline CDR1 is GTSNPN and CDR2 SVGIG (reference sequence). The sample is drawn from a study of CD8+ T cells in alopecia areata. On the study more broadly: Tofacitinib administration to treated patients was oral, at 5 to 10 mg twice daily.

RNA extraction and reverse transcription yielded cDNA as sequencing template. Assay: immunoSEQ multiplex PCR; the TCRdb copy retains only in-frame clones and omits some. The sample carries 130,000 to 150,000 clones, roughly 82% recorded once. Treatment in this sample: oral pan-JAK inhibitor, 5-10 mg twice daily. Findings and limits, study-wide: Both scalp clonality and the expanded CD8+ clones among the top 100 showed a significant decrease with tofacitinib. Clonality in lesional scalp, especially alopecia totalis/universalis, exceeded that of normal scalp. In patients, TCRs were shared less clearly than in mice, and HLA may possibly be involved.

The J gene is TRBJ2-5, the V gene TRBV30; possible D gene TRBD2, 7 bases. This receptor was taken from a human donor with alopecia areata. Sequencing was performed on CD8+ T cells sorted from blood, taken at week 4, from a patient treated with tofacitinib. The CDR3 spells CAWSGGGGVETQYF. CDR3 coding DNA: TGTGCCTGGAGCGGAGGGGGGGGCGTGGAGACCCAGTACTTC.